These T cell receptor beta chains were read from a single sample in a study of shared clonotypes between healthy human individuals. Clones were sequenced by immunoSEQ multiplex PCR, and TCRdb holds only the in-frame ones, with some missing. Seen here are about 2.3 million clones, 90% to 95% observed once, and the top ten hold approximately 0.4%. Sequencing used naive CD4+ T cells from PBMCs. The receptors were gathered from a young man in good health. Some clones in this sample may be carry-over from other donors' samples. The CDR3 runs from the conserved cysteine through the conserved F or W. The D gene is left open where the match is weak. Clone size is not always given. Where it is, it says once, few, many or a class for expanded clones.

TRBJ1-2 TRBV6-6 . . CASSQTRLFGGYTF TGTGCCAGCAGTCAGACACGCCTGTTTGGTGGCTACACCTTC
TRBJ1-2 TRBV30 . . CAWSPGGNYGYTF TGTGCCTGGAGTCCTGGGGGAAACTATGGCTACACCTTC
TRBJ2-3 TRBV7-9 . . CASSPRRAVVTDTQYF TGTGCCAGCAGCCCCAGGAGGGCCGTGGTCACAGATACGCAGTATTTT
TRBJ2-3 TRBV6-5 . once CASSPEVNTQYF TGTGCCAGCAGCCCCGAGGTAAATACGCAGTATTTT
TRBJ1-5 TRBV19 . . CASSIFPARNLGPQHF TGTGCCAGTAGTATATTCCCGGCCAGGAACCTAGGGCCCCAGCATTTT
TRBJ1-1 TRBV4-1 . . CASATLRGGLLNTEAFF TGCGCCAGCGCCACACTTCGAGGGGGACTCCTGAACACTGAAGCTTTCTTT
TRBJ2-5 TRBV27 . . CASSLRDGQETQYF TGTGCCAGCAGTTTAAGGGACGGGCAAGAGACCCAGTACTTC
TRBJ1-4 TRBV21-1 . . CASNTQGFSEKLFF TGTGCCAGCAACACACAGGGGTTTAGCGAAAAACTGTTTTTT
TRBJ1-1 TRBV7-2 . . CASSPPGLALRNTEAFF TGTGCCAGCAGCCCACCTGGGCTCGCCCTACGAAACACTGAAGCTTTCTTT
TRBJ2-3 TRBV5-1 TRBD2 . CASSLAGWEDTQYF TGCGCCAGCAGTCTAGCGGGCTGGGAGGATACGCAGTATTTT
TRBJ1-2 TRBV7-3 . . CASSLNGGARGHYGYTF TGTGCCAGCAGCTTAAATGGCGGGGCCCGGGGCCACTATGGCTACACCTTC
TRBJ2-1 TRBV6-1 . . CASRTQEWAYNEQFF TGTGCCAGCAGGACCCAGGAGTGGGCCTACAATGAGCAGTTCTTC
TRBJ1-1 TRBV5-4 . . CASSLAENTEAFF TGTGCCAGCAGCTTGGCGGAGAACACTGAAGCTTTCTTT
TRBJ2-2 TRBV7-9 TRBD2 once CASSLSRLVAGAGELFF TGTGCCAGCAGCTTATCGCGGTTGGTAGCGGGGGCCGGGGAGCTGTTTTTT
TRBJ1-5 TRBV18 . . CASSPYGSNQPQHF TGTGCCAGCTCACCATACGGGAGCAATCAGCCCCAGCATTTT
TRBJ1-5 TRBV5-1 . few CASSLEGIQPQHF TGCGCCAGCAGCTTGGAGGGGATTCAGCCCCAGCATTTT
TRBJ2-7 TRBV28 . . CASNRGYGYEQYF TGTGCCTCAAACCGGGGGTACGGCTACGAGCAGTACTTC
TRBJ2-5 TRBV30 TRBD1 . CAWIGTGGGEQYF TGTGCCTGGATTGGGACAGGGGGTGGGGAGCAGTACTTC
TRBJ2-2 TRBV5-6 . . CASSLIRAGELFF TGTGCCAGCAGCTTGATCCGGGCCGGGGAGCTGTTTTTT
TRBJ2-5 TRBV10-3 TRBD1 . CAIRQGGETQYF TGTGCCATCCGACAGGGCGGAGAGACCCAGTACTTC
TRBJ2-5 TRBV9 . . CASSVGSSGETQYF TGTGCCAGCAGCGTAGGGAGTTCGGGAGAGACCCAGTACTTC
TRBJ1-2 TRBV9 TRBD1 . CASSVVGGGAYGYTF TGTGCCAGCAGCGTAGTTGGAGGGGGCGCTTATGGCTACACCTTC
TRBJ2-1 TRBV20-1 . once CSAAGNEQFF TGCAGTGCAGCAGGGAATGAGCAGTTCTTC
TRBJ2-7 TRBV2 . . CASLPTGGSYEQYF TGTGCCAGCCTACCAACTGGCGGGTCCTACGAGCAGTACTTC
TRBJ1-1 TRBV5-6 . once CASSLAGAGTEAFF TGTGCCAGCAGCTTGGCCGGGGCAGGGACTGAAGCTTTCTTT
TRBJ2-1 TRBV7-2 . . CASSLSPASYNEQFF TGTGCCAGCAGCTTAAGTCCAGCCTCCTACAATGAGCAGTTCTTC
TRBJ1-1 TRBV11-1 . . CASSGPGHGYNTEAFF TGTGCCAGCAGCGGTCCGGGACACGGATATAACACTGAAGCTTTCTTT
TRBJ2-3 TRBV4-3 TRBD2 . CASSQDQTSGASTDTQYF TGCGCCAGCAGCCAAGATCAGACTAGCGGGGCCAGCACAGATACGCAGTATTTT
TRBJ2-1 TRBV11-2 . once CASSLVRKTGKTYNEQFF TGTGCCAGCAGCTTAGTCCGGAAGACAGGAAAAACCTACAATGAGCAGTTCTTC
TRBJ2-1 TRBV11-3 TRBD2 . CASSLGGGAYNEQFF TGTGCCAGCAGCTTAGGCGGGGGGGCCTACAATGAGCAGTTCTTC
TRBJ2-3 TRBV7-3 TRBD2 . CASSLGTSGYTQYF TGTGCCAGCAGCTTGGGGACTAGCGGATATACGCAGTATTTT
TRBJ1-4 TRBV5-1 . . CASSLQLRDEKLFF TGCGCCAGCAGCCTACAGCTGAGGGATGAAAAACTGTTTTTT